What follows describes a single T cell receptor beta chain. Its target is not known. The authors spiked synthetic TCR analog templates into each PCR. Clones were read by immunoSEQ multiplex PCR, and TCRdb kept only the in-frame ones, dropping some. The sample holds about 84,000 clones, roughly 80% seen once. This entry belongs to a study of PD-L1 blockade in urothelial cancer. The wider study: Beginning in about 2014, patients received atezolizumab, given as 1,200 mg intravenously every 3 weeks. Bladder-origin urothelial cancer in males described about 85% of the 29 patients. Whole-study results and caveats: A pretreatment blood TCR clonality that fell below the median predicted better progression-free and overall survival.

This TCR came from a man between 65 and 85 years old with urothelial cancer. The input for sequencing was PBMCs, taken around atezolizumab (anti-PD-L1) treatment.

In nucleotides, the CDR3 is TGTGCCACCAGCAACAGAGGGGGACGAATGGGAGGCTACACCTTC. Translation: CATSNRGGRMGGYTF. The chain employs TRBV15 and TRBJ1-2; D possibly corresponds to TRBD1 (6 bases). The V gene lost 4 bases and the J gene lost 8 bases, with 20 bases spanning the gap. The CDR3 runs 15 residues. From germline, CDR1 is LNHNV and CDR2 YYDKDF (reference sequence). Full variable domain (outside the CDR3, taken from reference TRBV15 and TRBJ1-2): DAMVIQNPRYQVTQFGKPVTLSCSQTLNHNVMYWYQQKSSQAPKLLFHYYDKDFNNEADTPDNFQSRRPNTSFCFLDIRSPGLGDTAMYLCATSNRGGRMGGYTFGSGTRLTVV.